The TCR beta chain described here comes from a study of blood T cell repertoires in COVID-19. Clones were sequenced by immunoSEQ multiplex PCR, and TCRdb holds only the in-frame ones, with some missing. The table includes around 50,000 clones, approximately 85% detected once. This clone was seen only a few times. This CDR3 region has 17 residues. Germline CDR1 reads SGHNT; CDR2 reads YENEEA. V was cut by 0 bases and J by 2 bases, with 17 bases left in between. The sample comprised peripheral blood. This sequence was found in a man aged 35 to 55 with acute or convalescent COVID-19. The V call is TRBV11-3, the J call TRBJ2-7, with a tentative D call TRBD1 (8 bases). The CDR3 reads CASSLERGTGSTYEQYF. For the CDR3, the DNA is TGTGCCAGCAGCTTAGAGCGGGGGACAGGTAGTACCTACGAGCAGTACTTC.